One and the same sample provided the 27 T cell receptor beta chains below, sequenced in a study of OX40 agonist ivuxolimab in advanced cancers. Assay used: immunoSEQ multiplex PCR; TCRdb lists only in-frame clones, some missing. This table has about 49,000 clones, around nine tenths appearing once. This sample comprised CD4+ or CD8+ T cells sorted from blood, obtained in a trial of the OX40 agonist ivuxolimab. The receptors originated from an adult with an advanced solid tumor such as melanoma, head and neck, liver or kidney cancer.

The genes are TRBV19 and TRBJ1-1; 8 bases align to TRBD1. This CDR3 is 14 amino acids long. J was trimmed by 5 bases and V by 4 bases; bases with no gene match: 6. CDR1 is LNHDA and CDR2 is SQIVND in the germline V gene (reference sequence). CDR3 nucleotides: TGTGCCAGTAGTAATCAGGGGGCGCGGACTGAAGCTTTCTTT. Protein sequence: CASSNQGARTEAFF.

This chain joins TRBV12-5 and TRBJ2-1; TRBD1 might be the D (5 bases). From germline, CDR1 is LGHNT and CDR2 FRNRAP. Trimming removed 4 bases from V and 5 bases from J, with 9 bases in between. CDR3 length equals 13 residues. The CDR3 DNA sequence: TGTGCTAGTGGTTCTGGACAAAACAATGAGCAGTTCTTC. Protein sequence: CASGSGQNNEQFF.

This chain uses TRBV19 with TRBJ2-3; D might be TRBD2 (6 bases). The CDR3 sequence is 16 residues long. Germline-derived CDR1 and CDR2 are LNHDA and SQIVND (reference sequence). The V gene lost 2 bases and the J gene lost 1 base, with 13 bases spanning the gap. CDR3 loop: CASSIRSGARTDTQYF. The CDR3 region has the DNA TGTGCCAGTAGTATACGTAGCGGAGCCCGCACAGATACGCAGTATTTT.

The J gene is TRBJ2-7, the V gene TRBV18, with D unclear. The CDR3 contains 14 residues. Trimming took off 3 bases at V and 2 bases at J, with 11 bases between the two ends. The V gene's germline CDR1 is KGHSH and CDR2 LQKENI. CDR3 nucleotide sequence: TGTGCCAGCTCACCCGATCCTGCAGCCTACGAGCAGTACTTC. Amino acid sequence: CASSPDPAAYEQYF.

The V call is TRBV7-2, the J call TRBJ1-2; 8 positions match TRBD1. Germline V gene sequence: CDR1 SGHTA, CDR2 FQGNSA. The CDR3 covers 16 residues. J gave up 4 bases and V 0 bases, and 7 bases lay outside the gene matches. In nucleotides, the CDR3 is TGTGCCAGCAGCTTAGCTGACAGGGGCATCTCCTATGGCTACACCTTC. Protein product: CASSLADRGISYGYTF.

This chain uses TRBV7-6 with TRBJ2-2, with D perhaps matching TRBD1 or TRBD2 (6 bases each). Germline loops: CDR1 SGHVS, CDR2 FNYEAQ. V shed 1 base and J shed 7 bases, with 13 bases lying between them. The CDR3 consists of 15 residues. The CDR3 sequence: CASSLGGASVGELFF. In nucleotides, the CDR3 is TGTGCCAGCAGCTTAGGGGGGGCTAGCGTCGGGGAGCTGTTTTTT.

V and J are TRBV7-8 and TRBJ1-5; D possibly corresponds to TRBD1 (6 bases). There are 16 residues in the CDR3. Germline-derived CDR1 and CDR2 are SGHVS and FQNEAQ. Trimming took 4 bases from V and 2 from J, leaving 15 bases between them. The DNA for the CDR3 is TGTGCCAGCAGCTCAGGGGCACCCGGGGGCAATCAGCCCCAGCATTTT. It translates to CASSSGAPGGNQPQHF.

As for this clone: The germline gene is not matched at one end of the junction; a read error may be the cause. Other nucleotide sequences from this sample produce the same CDR3. The chain joins TRBV25-1 to TRBJ1-1; D is unresolved. This CDR3 is 14 amino acids long. In germline, CDR1 is MGHDK, CDR2 SYGVNS. The CDR3 DNA is TGTGCCAGCAGTGAGTGGTTGACGAACACTGAGGCTTTCTTT. It is translated as CASSEWLTNTEAFF.

The CDR3 nucleotides read TGTGCCAGCAGCCGTCCTGGTATGGACGCTTATGCTGGAAACACCATATATTTT. Its translation is CASSRPGMDAYAGNTIYF. This chain joins TRBV28 and TRBJ1-3; D is unclear. The CDR3 contains 18 residues. Germline values: CDR1 MDHEN, CDR2 SYDVKM. Trimming pared 6 bases from V and 2 bases from J, leaving 23 bases between.

The chain carries TRBV19 and TRBJ1-2; a weak D match, TRBD1 (5 bases). CDR1 and CDR2 from the germline V gene are LNHDA and SQIVND (reference sequence). CDR3 length equals 11 residues. The ends were cut back, 6 bases at V and 7 bases at J, with 9 bases in the middle. The CDR3 region has the DNA TGTGCCAGTAGCACAGGAGTTGGCTACACCTTC. Amino acid sequence: CASSTGVGYTF.

The V call is TRBV6-4, the J call TRBJ2-7; D unresolved. The CDR3 is 13 amino acids. CDR1 and CDR2 (germline): MRHNA, SNTAGT. Trimming pared 3 bases from V and 3 bases from J, leaving 9 bases between. The CDR3 DNA sequence: TGTGCCAGCAGTGAACCTTCGGACTACGAGCAGTACTTC. Its translation: CASSEPSDYEQYF.

V is TRBV7-2 and J is TRBJ2-5, with TRBD1 matching 7 bases. Germline V CDR1 and CDR2: SGHTA, FQGNSA. The CDR3 is 13 amino acids. Germline trimming cut 4 bases from V and 5 bases from J; bases unmatched to any gene: 4. CDR3 in amino acids: CASSSQGTETQYF. As DNA, the CDR3 is TGTGCCAGCAGCTCACAGGGGACCGAGACCCAGTACTTC.

V gene TRBV9 combines with J gene TRBJ2-5; D perhaps matches TRBD1 (6 bases). With 4 bases removed from V and 5 bases from J, the gap between germline ends came to 15 bases. There are 14 residues in the CDR3. Germline values: CDR1 SGDLS, CDR2 YYNGEE. Here the CDR3 reads CASSPSGTLETQYF. DNA for the CDR3: TGTGCCAGCAGCCCATCTGGGACACTCGAGACCCAGTACTTC.

This clone was recorded only once. The rearrangement joins TRBV30 to TRBJ2-7; 10 positions agree with TRBD1. Trimming cost V 5 bases and J 3 bases; bases outside gene matches: 4. From germline, CDR1 is GTSNPN and CDR2 SVGIG (reference sequence). This CDR3 spans 13 amino acids. CDR3 sequence (DNA): TGTGCCTGGGACCGGGACAGGGGCTACGAGCAGTACTTC. Amino acids: CAWDRDRGYEQYF. Complete variable domain (other parts from reference TRBV30 and TRBJ2-7): SQTIHQWPATLVQPVGSPLSLECTVEGTSNPNLYWYRQAAGRGLQLLFYSVGIGQISSEVPQNLSASRPQDRQFILSSKKLLLSDSGFYLCAWDRDRGYEQYFGPGTRLTVT.

This clone came up once. The chain joins TRBV5-1 to TRBJ2-7; D perhaps matches TRBD1 (5 bases). The CDR3 sequence is 15 residues long. With 0 bases removed from V and 2 bases from J, the gap between germline ends came to 12 bases. Germline V lookup: CDR1 SGHRS, CDR2 YFSETQ. The CDR3 nucleotides read TGCGCCAGCAGCTTGGCTGCACAGGCTACCTACGAGCAGTACTTC. Amino acid sequence: CASSLAAQATYEQYF. The whole variable domain, remainder taken from reference TRBV5-1 and TRBJ2-7, is KAGVTQTPRYLIKTRGQQVTLSCSPISGHRSVSWYQQTPGQGLQFLFEYFSETQRNKGNFPGRFSGRQFSNSRSEMNVSTLELGDSALYLCASSLAAQATYEQYFGPGTRLTVT.

The table lists this clone with a few counts. This sequence joins TRBV27 and TRBJ1-3; no clear D gene. The CDR3 has 13 residues. The germline CDR1 and CDR2 sequences are MNHEY and SMNVEV (reference sequence). The V and J ends lost 5 bases and 1 base respectively, with 6 bases between them. CDR3 DNA sequence: TGTGCCAGCAGTCGTGGTTCTGGAAACACCATATATTTT. Amino acid sequence: CASSRGSGNTIYF.

The table lists this clone with a count of one. This sequence joins TRBV20-1 and TRBJ2-5, with D uncertain. Germline CDR1 reads DFQATT; CDR2 reads SNEGSKA (reference sequence). The CDR3 is made up of 11 amino acids. The CDR3 DNA sequence: TGCACCGGCCTGAGACTTGAGACCCAGTACTTC. It encodes CTGLRLETQYF.

V usage is TRBV7-3 and J usage is TRBJ2-3; D ambiguous. The germline CDR1 and CDR2 sequences are SGHTA and FQGTGA. Deletions cut 2 bases from V and 6 bases from J, with 9 bases between. This CDR3 has 13 residues. The chain's CDR3 is CASSLSRMDTQYF. CDR3 nucleotides: TGTGCCAGCAGCTTATCAAGGATGGATACGCAGTATTTT.

J is TRBJ2-5 and V is TRBV5-6; a weak D match, TRBD2 (6 bases). Germline lookup yields CDR1 SGHDT and CDR2 YYEEEE. V was clipped by 4 bases and J by 4 bases, with 14 bases between them. The CDR3 spans 14 residues. The CDR3 region has the DNA TGTGCCAGCAGCGACGTGGGGGGAGGAGAGACCCAGTACTTC. This encodes CASSDVGGGETQYF.

This sequence joins TRBV11-2 and TRBJ2-5; 7 positions match TRBD1. Losses at the gene ends were 1 base for V and 2 bases for J; bases not matched to a gene: 16. This CDR3 is built from 19 residues. CDR1 SGHAT and CDR2 FQNNGV come from the germline V gene. CDR3 residues: CASSLAPPGGEGSQETQYF. The CDR3 DNA reads TGTGCCAGCAGCTTAGCCCCCCCAGGGGGTGAAGGATCTCAAGAGACCCAGTACTTC.

In its sample, this clone was seen a few times. This rearrangement joins TRBV14 to TRBJ2-1; D is possibly TRBD2 (5 bases). Per the germline V gene, CDR1 is SGHDN and CDR2 is FVKESK. The CDR3 has 14 amino acids. Trimming took off 0 bases at V and 8 bases at J, with 11 bases between the two ends. The CDR3 reads CASSQDGLRDEQFF. In DNA, the CDR3 is TGTGCCAGCAGCCAAGACGGACTCCGGGATGAGCAGTTCTTC.

The chain employs TRBV30 and TRBJ2-1; 11 nucleotides agree with TRBD2. In germline, CDR1 is GTSNPN, CDR2 SVGIG (reference sequence). V lost 4 bases and J lost 10; bases outside the gene matches: 6. The CDR3 is 13 residues long. The CDR3: CAWKIAGGGEQFF. DNA for the CDR3: TGTGCCTGGAAGATAGCGGGAGGGGGCGAGCAGTTCTTC. Based on the CDR3 plus reference TRBV30 and TRBJ2-1, the full variable domain is SQTIHQWPATLVQPVGSPLSLECTVEGTSNPNLYWYRQAAGRGLQLLFYSVGIGQISSEVPQNLSASRPQDRQFILSSKKLLLSDSGFYLCAWKIAGGGEQFFGPGTRLTVL.

V is TRBV30 and J is TRBJ1-1, with D hard to call. The V gene's germline CDR1 is GTSNPN and CDR2 SVGIG (reference sequence). With 0 bases removed from V and 7 bases from J, the gap between germline ends came to 9 bases. The CDR3 has 12 residues. CDR3 DNA: TGTGCCTGGAGTGTATATCGTAGTGAAGCTTTCTTT. This sequence encodes CAWSVYRSEAFF.

This rearrangement joins TRBV6-5 to TRBJ2-7; D may be TRBD1 (7 bases). The CDR3 sequence is 16 residues long. Trimming pared 3 bases from V and 5 bases from J, leaving 20 bases between. Germline lookup yields CDR1 MNHEY and CDR2 SVGAGI. The CDR3 region has the DNA TGTGCCAGCAGTTATGGGAGGACAGGAGGGGTCAACGAGCAGTACTTC. Protein: CASSYGRTGGVNEQYF.

This chain uses TRBV27 with TRBJ1-4; D call uncertain. CDR1 is MNHEY, CDR2 SMNVEV, per germline (reference sequence). Trimming removed 6 bases from V and 10 bases from J, with 12 bases in between. This CDR3 is built from 12 residues. CDR3 DNA: TGTGCCAGCAGCATGGACGAAAGAAAACTGTTTTTT. It translates to CASSMDERKLFF.

V gene TRBV5-1 combines with J gene TRBJ2-5; 8 nucleotides match TRBD2. V dropped 4 bases and J dropped 1; count of bases not matched to a gene: 6. Germline V CDR1 and CDR2: SGHRS, YFSETQ. CDR3 size: 15 residues. This chain's CDR3 is CASSLSGGTQETQYF. In DNA form, the CDR3 reads TGCGCCAGCAGCCTGTCGGGGGGGACCCAAGAGACCCAGTACTTC.

This chain connects TRBV30 to TRBJ1-3; D gene unclear. CDR3 length: 14 amino acids. V lost 5 bases to trimming and J lost 3 bases, with 14 bases between them. Per germline, CDR1 GTSNPN and CDR2 SVGIG (reference sequence). CDR3 loop: CAWADGLDGNTIYF. CDR3 in DNA: TGTGCCTGGGCGGACGGCCTGGATGGAAACACCATATATTTT.